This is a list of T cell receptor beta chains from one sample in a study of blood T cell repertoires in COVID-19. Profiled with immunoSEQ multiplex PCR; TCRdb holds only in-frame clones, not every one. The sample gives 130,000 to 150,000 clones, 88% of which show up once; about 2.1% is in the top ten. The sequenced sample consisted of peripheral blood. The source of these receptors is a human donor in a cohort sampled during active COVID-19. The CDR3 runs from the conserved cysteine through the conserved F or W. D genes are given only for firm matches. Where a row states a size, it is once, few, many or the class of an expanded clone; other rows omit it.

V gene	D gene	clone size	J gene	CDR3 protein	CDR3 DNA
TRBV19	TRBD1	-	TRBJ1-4	CASSRQGEKLFF	TGTGCCAGTAGTCGACAGGGAGAAAAACTGTTTTTT
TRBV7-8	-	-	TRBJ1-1	CASSGWRDSEAFF	TGTGCCAGCAGCGGGTGGAGAGACTCTGAAGCTTTCTTT
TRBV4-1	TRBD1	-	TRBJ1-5	CASSQSQGAGNQPQHF	TGCGCCAGCAGCCAATCCCAGGGGGCCGGCAATCAGCCCCAGCATTTT
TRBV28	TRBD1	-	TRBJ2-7	CASSLGTTGDHEQYF	TGTGCCAGCAGTTTAGGTACGACAGGGGACCACGAGCAGTACTTC
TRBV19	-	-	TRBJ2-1	CASSMGAYNEQFF	TGTGCCAGTAGTATGGGCGCCTACAATGAGCAGTTCTTC
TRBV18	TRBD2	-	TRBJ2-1	CASSPLRGGGANEQFF	TGTGCCAGCTCTCCACTGCGGGGGGGTGGAGCCAATGAGCAGTTCTTC
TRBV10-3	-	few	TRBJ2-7	CAISEPQTYEQYF	TGTGCCATCAGTGAGCCCCAGACCTACGAGCAGTACTTC
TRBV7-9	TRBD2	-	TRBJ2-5	CASSFTGTSGEAQYF	TGTGCCAGCAGCTTTACCGGGACTAGCGGGGAGGCCCAGTACTTC
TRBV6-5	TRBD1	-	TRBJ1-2	CASSRTGLYGYTF	TGTGCCAGCAGCCGGACAGGACTTTATGGCTACACCTTC
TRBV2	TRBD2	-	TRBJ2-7	CASSPRTSGVGEQYF	TGTGCCAGCAGTCCCCGGACTAGCGGGGTAGGGGAGCAGTACTTC
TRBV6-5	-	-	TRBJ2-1	CASTQTSFEQFF	TGTGCCAGCACTCAAACTAGTTTTGAGCAGTTCTTC
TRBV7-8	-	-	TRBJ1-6	CASSPTGPGGNSPLHF	TGTGCCAGCAGCCCGACAGGCCCCGGCGGTAATTCACCCCTCCACTTT
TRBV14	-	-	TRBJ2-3	CASSQDGGLGTDTQYF	TGTGCCAGCAGCCAAGATGGGGGGTTGGGCACAGATACGCAGTATTTT
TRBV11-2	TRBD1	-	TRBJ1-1	CASSFRTGSTEAFF	TGTGCCAGCAGCTTTAGGACAGGGAGCACTGAAGCTTTCTTT
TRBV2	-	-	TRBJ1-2	CASSATQGPVYGYTF	TGTGCCAGCAGCGCGACACAGGGCCCGGTCTATGGCTACACCTTC
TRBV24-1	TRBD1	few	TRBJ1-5	CATSEPGQGGQPQHF	TGTGCCACCAGTGAACCGGGACAGGGTGGTCAGCCCCAGCATTTT
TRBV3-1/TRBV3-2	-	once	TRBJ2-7	CASSPGALYEQYF	TGTGCCAGCAGCCCAGGGGCCCTTTACGAGCAGTACTTC
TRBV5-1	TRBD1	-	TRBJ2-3	CARKGAGKGDTQYF	TGCGCCAGGAAGGGGGCAGGGAAGGGAGATACGCAGTATTTT
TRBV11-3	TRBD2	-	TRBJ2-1	CASSFHPSGMGNEQFF	TGTGCCAGCAGCTTTCATCCTAGCGGGATGGGGAATGAGCAGTTCTTC
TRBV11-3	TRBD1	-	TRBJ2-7	CASSWGQGNYEQYF	TGTGCCAGCAGCTGGGGACAGGGGAACTACGAGCAGTACTTC
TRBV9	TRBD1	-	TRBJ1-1	CASSPRGLNTEAFF	TGTGCCAGCAGCCCAAGGGGGCTGAACACTGAAGCTTTCTTT
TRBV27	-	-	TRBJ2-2	CASSLQGRNGELFF	TGTGCCAGCAGTTTACAGGGCAGAAACGGGGAGCTGTTTTTT
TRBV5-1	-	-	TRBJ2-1	CASSPGLKSPALYNEQFF	TGCGCCAGCAGCCCCGGACTGAAATCCCCGGCCCTCTACAATGAGCAGTTCTTC
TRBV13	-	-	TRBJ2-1	CASRQTQVGSSYNEQFF	TGTGCCAGCAGACAAACGCAAGTGGGGAGCTCCTACAATGAGCAGTTCTTC
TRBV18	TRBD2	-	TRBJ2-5	CATSGEGRGKETQYF	TGTGCCACCAGCGGGGAGGGAAGAGGCAAAGAGACCCAGTACTTC
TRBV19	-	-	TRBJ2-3	CASSNVATDTQYF	TGTGCCAGTAGTAATGTGGCCACAGATACGCAGTATTTT
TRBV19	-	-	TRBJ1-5	CASSRDYRDTVYSNQPQHF	TGTGCCAGTAGTAGAGACTACCGGGACACCGTTTATAGCAATCAGCCCCAGCATTTT
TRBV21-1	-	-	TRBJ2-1	CASSDRERRLSRVEQFF	TGTGCCAGCAGCGACCGGGAGAGGAGGTTGAGTAGAGTTGAGCAGTTCTTC
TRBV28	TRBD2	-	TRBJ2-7	CASSLWGTSGRTSYEQYF	TGTGCCAGCAGTTTATGGGGGACTAGCGGGAGGACGTCCTACGAGCAGTACTTC
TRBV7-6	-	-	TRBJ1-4	CASSQGPGRDNEKLFF	TGTGCCAGCAGCCAGGGACCGGGGAGGGATAATGAAAAACTGTTTTTT
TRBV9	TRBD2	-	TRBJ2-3	CASSVGSGLVTDTQYF	TGTGCCAGCAGCGTAGGATCGGGACTAGTCACAGATACGCAGTATTTT
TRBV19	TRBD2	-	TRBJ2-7	CASSVTSGDFPYEQYF	TGTGCCAGTAGTGTGACTAGCGGAGATTTCCCCTACGAGCAGTACTTC
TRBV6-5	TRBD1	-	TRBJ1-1	CASSSDRAAEAFF	TGTGCCAGCAGTTCCGACAGGGCGGCTGAAGCTTTCTTT
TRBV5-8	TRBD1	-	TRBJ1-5	CASSPWDRADNNQPQHF	TGTGCCAGCAGCCCCTGGGACAGGGCAGATAACAATCAGCCCCAGCATTTT
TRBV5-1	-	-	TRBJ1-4	CASSLRPGQGDEKLFF	TGCGCCAGCAGCTTGCGCCCAGGGCAGGGCGATGAAAAACTGTTTTTT
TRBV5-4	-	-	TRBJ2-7	CASSRDPSTGLVEQYF	TGTGCCAGCAGCCGAGATCCTTCTACAGGTTTGGTAGAGCAGTACTTC
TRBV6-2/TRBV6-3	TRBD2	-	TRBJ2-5	CASSYSRGLAGNQETQYF	TGTGCCAGCAGTTACTCGCGAGGACTAGCGGGGAACCAAGAGACCCAGTACTTC
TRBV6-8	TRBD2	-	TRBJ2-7	CASSYGGGFYEQYF	TGTGCCAGCAGTTACGGCGGGGGGTTCTACGAGCAGTACTTC
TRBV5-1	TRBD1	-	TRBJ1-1	CASSIRQGNTEAFF	TGCGCCAGCAGCATTCGACAGGGGAACACTGAAGCTTTCTTT
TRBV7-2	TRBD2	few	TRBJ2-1	CASSFTGLAGGGSYNEQFF	TGTGCCAGCAGCTTCACGGGACTAGCGGGAGGGGGGTCGTACAATGAGCAGTTCTTC
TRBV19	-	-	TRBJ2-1	CASTPGTSSYNEQFF	TGTGCCAGTACCCCAGGTACCAGCTCCTACAATGAGCAGTTCTTC